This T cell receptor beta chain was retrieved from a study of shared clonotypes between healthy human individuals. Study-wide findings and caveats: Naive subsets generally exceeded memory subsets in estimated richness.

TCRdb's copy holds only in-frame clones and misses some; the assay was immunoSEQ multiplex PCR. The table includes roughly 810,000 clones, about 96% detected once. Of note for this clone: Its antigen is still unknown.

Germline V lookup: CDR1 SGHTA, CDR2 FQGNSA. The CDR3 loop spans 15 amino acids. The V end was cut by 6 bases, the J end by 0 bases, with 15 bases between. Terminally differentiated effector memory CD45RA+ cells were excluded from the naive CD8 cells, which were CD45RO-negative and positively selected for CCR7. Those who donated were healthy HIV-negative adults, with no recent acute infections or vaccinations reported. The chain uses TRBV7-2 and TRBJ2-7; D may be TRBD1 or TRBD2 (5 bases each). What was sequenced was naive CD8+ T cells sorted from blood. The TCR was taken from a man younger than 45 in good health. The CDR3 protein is CASSLPGRSSYEQYF. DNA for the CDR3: TGTGCCAGCAGTTTACCGGGACGAAGCTCCTACGAGCAGTACTTC.